The 31 T cell receptor beta chains reported below all come from one sample, sequenced in a study of T cells in Graves' hyperthyroidism and ophthalmopathy. Researchers amplified the TCR beta CDR3 regions from RNA transcripts. The TCR CDR3 first-round RT-PCR relied on the HTBI primer set. TCRdb analysed the multiplex PCR reads with MiXCR anew, one entry per CDR3 protein. The sample lists over 650,000 distinct CDR3 sequences, about 45% seen once, with less than 9.5% in the top ten. Sequencing was performed on peripheral blood or thyroid tissue (not recorded which). The receptors were sampled from an adult man with Graves' disease, either hyperthyroidism or ophthalmopathy (not recorded which).

This chain connects TRBV10-3 to TRBJ1-1, with a tentative D call TRBD1 (6 bases). V was pared by 0 bases and J by 2 bases, with 13 bases between. CDR1 is ENHRY and CDR2 is SYGVKD in the germline V gene. The CDR3 spans 16 residues. The CDR3 nucleotides read TGTGCCATCAGTGAGTCGGAGGACAGTTTTAACACTGAAGCTTTCTTT. It codes for CAISESEDSFNTEAFF.

This clonotype was recorded at least ten times. This sequence joins TRBV25-1 and TRBJ1-1; no reliable D call. The V end was cut by 3 bases, the J end by 10 bases, with 15 bases between. The CDR3 runs 13 residues. Germline V CDR1 and CDR2: MGHDK, SYGVNS. The DNA of the CDR3 is TGTGCCAGCAGTGATCGGGCAGCGAAGGGAGCTTTCTTT. This codes for CASSDRAAKGAFF.

A word on this clonotype: The CDR3 does not close with the conserved phenylalanine or tryptophan, likely indicating a read error. The chain combines TRBV7-9 with TRBJ2-7; D is perhaps TRBD2 (5 bases). V shed 3 bases and J shed 0 bases, with 12 bases lying between them. This CDR3 has 15 amino acids. CDR1 SEHNR and CDR2 FQNEAQ come from the germline V gene (reference sequence). In DNA form, the CDR3 reads TGTGCCAGCAGCTTGGCCAGCGGCAGCTCCTACGAGCAGTACCTC. Its protein product is CASSLASGSSYEQYL.

Turning to this clonotype: The conserved phenylalanine or tryptophan normally closing the CDR3 is absent here, so this likely arose from a read error. It is unclear where the CDR3 begins or ends on the DNA, so no DNA is shown, and the CDR3 is as TCRdb lists it. The chain joins TRBV19 to TRBJ1-4. From its first to its last residue, the CDR3 has 10 amino acids. Germline CDR1 and CDR2: LNHDA and SQIVND (reference sequence). CDR3 loop: CASSRSERVY.

V and J are TRBV24-1 and TRBJ1-2; the D is unclear. CDR1 KGHDR and CDR2 SFDVKD come from the germline V gene. This CDR3 contains 14 residues. Trimming left V 2 bases short and J 8 bases short, with 14 bases between. CDR3 protein: CATSDSGYRGGYTF. The DNA for the CDR3 is TGTGCCACCAGTGATTCCGGGTACAGAGGAGGCTACACCTTC.

J is TRBJ1-1 and V is TRBV7-2, with a possible D match to TRBD1 (5 bases). Trimming removed 6 bases at V and 8 bases at J, with 16 bases between. The CDR3 runs 13 residues. Per the germline V gene, CDR1 is SGHTA and CDR2 is FQGNSA. The CDR3 loop is CASSRMGEPEAFF. CDR3 DNA: TGTGCCAGCAGTCGGATGGGGGAGCCGGAAGCTTTCTTT.

The chain links TRBV2 to TRBJ1-4; no reliable D call. There are 14 residues in the CDR3. Germline V CDR1 and CDR2: SNHLY, FYNNEI. The V and J ends lost 5 bases and 8 bases respectively, with 15 bases between them. CDR3 coding DNA: TGTGCCAGCAGTTCTGCCCGGACGGGGGAAAAACTGTTTTTT. Encoded protein: CASSSARTGEKLFF. Full variable domain (missing parts from reference TRBV2 and TRBJ1-4): EPEVTQTPSHQVTQMGQEVILRCVPISNHLYFYWYRQILGQKVEFLVSFYNNEISEKSEIFDDQFSVERPDGSNFTLKIRSTKLEDSAMYFCASSSARTGEKLFFGSGTQLSVL.

V is TRBV20-1 and J is TRBJ1-1, with a possible D match to TRBD1 (5 bases). With 3 bases removed from V and 1 base from J, the gap between germline ends came to 9 bases. The CDR3 is made up of 13 amino acids. CDR1 is DFQATT, CDR2 SNEGSKA, per germline (reference sequence). CDR3 in DNA: TGCAGTGCTAGGGGACGGTCGAACACTGAAGCTTTCTTT. It yields the protein CSARGRSNTEAFF.

As concerns this clonotype: A much larger clonotype is one base distant, so this may be a read error. This chain connects TRBV10-3 to TRBJ1-4, with D unresolved. CDR3 size: 14 residues. Germline V gene data show CDR1 as ENHRY and CDR2 as SYGVKD. CDR3 in DNA: TGTGCCATCAGTGACAGGTTCTCTAATGAAGAACTGTTTTTT. Translated, it gives CAISDRFSNEELFF.

CDR3 bases: TGTGCCAGCATCTCGACTAGCGGGGGGACCTACGAGCAGTACTTC. It specifies CASISTSGGTYEQYF. J is TRBJ2-7 and V is TRBV2; 13 bases match TRBD2. V dropped 7 bases and J dropped 2; count of bases not matched to a gene: 5. In germline, CDR1 is SNHLY, CDR2 FYNNEI. This CDR3 contains 15 residues.

This clonotype was seen more than once but under ten times. This chain links TRBV5-1 with TRBJ2-5, with D possibly being TRBD1 (6 bases). The V end was cut by 1 base, the J end by 3 bases, with 10 bases between. Germline V gene data show CDR1 as SGHRS and CDR2 as YFSETQ. The CDR3 totals 14 residues. CDR3 region: CASSLTGPEETQYF. In DNA form, the CDR3 reads TGCGCCAGCAGCTTGACAGGGCCGGAAGAGACCCAGTACTTC.

The rearrangement links TRBV9 to TRBJ1-1, with TRBD1 as a possible D gene (6 bases). CDR1 and CDR2 from the germline V gene are SGDLS and YYNGEE. Trimming pared 0 bases from V and 1 base from J, leaving 10 bases between. The CDR3 loop spans 15 amino acids. CDR3 loop: CASSVDQGGNTEAFF. DNA of the CDR3: TGTGCCAGCAGCGTAGATCAAGGGGGGAACACTGAAGCTTTCTTT.

V and J are TRBV10-3 and TRBJ1-5; D is perhaps TRBD1 (6 bases). The germline V and J ends were trimmed by 10 bases and 4 bases, with 8 bases remaining between them. CDR1 is ENHRY, CDR2 SYGVKD, per germline. There are 11 residues in the CDR3. The CDR3 loop is CANRANQPQHF. For the CDR3, the DNA is TGTGCCAACAGGGCGAATCAGCCCCAGCATTTT.

The chain combines TRBV5-8 with TRBJ1-2; 7 bases line up with TRBD1. With 2 bases clipped from V and 3 bases from J, the junction kept 10 bases outside the gene matches. There are 16 residues in the CDR3. The germline V gene has CDR1 SGHTS and CDR2 YDEGEE. The CDR3 region is CASSFRRQGEYYGYTF. The DNA of the CDR3 is TGTGCCAGCAGCTTCCGTCGACAGGGTGAATACTATGGCTACACCTTC.

This clonotype was detected only a few times. J is TRBJ1-1 and V is TRBV12-3 or TRBV12-4, with unresolved D. Trimming shortened V by 3 bases and J by 14 bases, and 16 bases separated the two germline ends. There are 12 residues in the CDR3. The CDR3 protein is CASSFERASRFF. The CDR3 bases are TGTGCCAGCAGTTTCGAACGGGCATCCAGATTCTTT.

In this sample, this clonotype turned up many times. The chain couples TRBV15 to TRBJ1-4; no clear D gene. Per the germline V gene, CDR1 is LNHNV and CDR2 is YYDKDF (reference sequence). CDR3 length: 17 amino acids. Between the trimmed V and J ends, which lost 0 bases and 2 bases, there was a span of 13 bases. The CDR3 reads CATSRDLPHMTNEKLFF. CDR3 coding DNA: TGTGCCACCAGCAGAGATCTCCCCCATATGACTAATGAAAAACTGTTTTTT. The full variable domain, in which reference TRBV15 and TRBJ1-4 provide the parts outside the CDR3, is DAMVIQNPRYQVTQFGKPVTLSCSQTLNHNVMYWYQQKSSQAPKLLFHYYDKDFNNEADTPDNFQSRRPNTSFCFLDIRSPGLGDTAMYLCATSRDLPHMTNEKLFFGSGTQLSVL.

The chain recombines TRBV27 with TRBJ2-7; D is unresolved. This CDR3 comprises 14 residues. V gave up 3 bases and J gave up 0 bases, with 9 bases separating them. Germline V lookup: CDR1 MNHEY, CDR2 SMNVEV (reference sequence). The CDR3 DNA follows: TGTGCCAGCAGTTTGTCGGGTTACTCCTACGAGCAGTACTTC. Its translation: CASSLSGYSYEQYF.

About this clonotype: A much larger clone is a single base away; this may be a read error. V and J are TRBV7-8 and TRBJ2-7; 7 nucleotides agree with TRBD2. CDR1 is SGHVS and CDR2 is FQNEAQ in the germline V gene. The CDR3 spans 15 residues. Here the CDR3 DNA reads TGTGCCAACAGCTTACGTGCTAGCGGAACCTACGAGCAGTACTTC. Protein: CANSLRASGTYEQYF.

There are a few counts of this clonotype. V is TRBV7-8 and J is TRBJ1-2, with unresolved D. The CDR3 has 13 residues. The V and J ends lost 4 bases and 2 bases respectively, with 8 bases between them. Germline V gives CDR1 SGHVS, CDR2 FQNEAQ. DNA of the CDR3: TGTGCCAGCAGCTCAGACAAGAACTATGGCTACACCTTC. The encoded protein is CASSSDKNYGYTF.

The chain couples TRBV10-2 to TRBJ1-5; possible D gene TRBD1, 5 bases. The CDR3 covers 16 residues. Germline V gene data show CDR1 as WSHSY and CDR2 as SAAADI. V was pared by 4 bases and J by 3 bases, with 16 bases between. CDR3 residues: CASSVAGLMINQPQHF. The CDR3 DNA is TGCGCCAGCAGTGTGGCAGGGCTCATGATCAATCAGCCCCAGCATTTT.

This rearrangement joins TRBV24-1 to TRBJ2-5; 9 bases fit TRBD2. CDR3 length: 15 amino acids. Germline CDR1 reads KGHDR; CDR2 reads SFDVKD. The junction had 11 bases not matched to a gene; V was cut back by 11 bases and J by 2 bases. The CDR3 DNA is TGTGCCAGTAGCCCGCTAGCGGGGATACAAGAGACCCAGTACTTC. It is translated as CASSPLAGIQETQYF.

This clonotype has ten or more counts. J is TRBJ2-7 and V is TRBV7-2; D uncertain. CDR3 size: 14 residues. The V gene's germline CDR1 is SGHTA and CDR2 FQGNSA. The V gene lost 4 bases and the J gene lost 2 bases, with 12 bases spanning the gap. CDR3 sequence (DNA): TGTGCCAGCAGCTCCCTACACGCAACCTACGAGCAGTACTTC. Translated, it gives CASSSLHATYEQYF. Looking up the rest from reference TRBV7-2 and TRBJ2-7 gives the full variable domain: GAGVSQSPSNKVTEKGKDVELRCDPISGHTALYWYRQSLGQGLEFLIYFQGNSAPDKSGLPSDRFSAERTGGSVSTLTIQRTQQEDSAVYLCASSSLHATYEQYFGPGTRLTVT.

The CDR3 bases are TGTGCCAGCAGCTTAGAAGGGGGGCACGAGACCCAGTACTTC. Its protein product is CASSLEGGHETQYF. This chain joins TRBV7-9 and TRBJ2-5, with D possibly being TRBD1 or TRBD2 (6 bases each). CDR1 and CDR2 (germline): SEHNR, FQNEAQ (reference sequence). Trimming shortened V by 1 base and J by 5 bases, and 11 bases separated the two germline ends. The CDR3 contains 14 residues.

Note on this clonotype: This may be a read error, as it is one base from a much larger clone. The gene calls are TRBV10-3 and TRBJ2-7; 8 nucleotides align to TRBD1. The J segment lost 8 bases and the V segment lost 2 bases, leaving 8 bases of the junction unmatched. The CDR3 is 14 residues long. Germline lookup yields CDR1 ENHRY and CDR2 SYGVKD. The CDR3 loop is CAISEQGAFYQQYF. The CDR3 region has the DNA TGTGCCATCAGTGAGCAGGGGGCGTTTTACCAGCAGTACTTC.

This clonotype was counted between two and nine times. The J gene is TRBJ2-7, the V gene TRBV12-3 or TRBV12-4; TRBD1 aligns across 8 bases. The J segment lost 6 bases and the V segment lost 3 bases, leaving 13 bases of the junction unmatched. This CDR3 has 16 amino acids. CDR3 coding DNA: TGTGCCAGCAGTTTCTCTTGGACAGGGAGGCAAGGCGAGCAGTACTTC. Translation: CASSFSWTGRQGEQYF.

This clonotype was recorded a few times. The CDR3 sequence: CASSSPGPNSPLHF. The CDR3 DNA is TGTGCCAGCAGCTCCCCGGGGCCAAATTCACCCCTCCACTTT. The chain is built from TRBV7-9 and TRBJ1-6, with D perhaps TRBD1 (5 bases). The CDR3 sequence is 14 residues long. Germline V lookup: CDR1 SEHNR, CDR2 FQNEAQ (reference sequence). Trimming left V 4 bases short and J 7 bases short, with 11 bases between.

With regard to this clonotype: The junction does not match germline at one end; this may be a read error. The gene calls are TRBV5-1 and TRBJ1-6; D is unclear. Germline CDR1 SGHRS, CDR2 YFSETQ. This CDR3 contains 15 residues. CDR3 DNA sequence: TGCCCCAGCAGCTTGGGTCCCGAACGGGGTTCACCCCTCCACTTT. It specifies CPSSLGPERGSPLHF.

The chain combines TRBV29-1 with TRBJ2-7; TRBD1 matches at 8 bases. V was clipped by 4 bases and J by 8 bases; unmatched bases: 4. Germline CDR1 is SQVTM and CDR2 is ANQGSEA. This CDR3 is built from 11 residues. CDR3 in DNA: TGCAGCGTTGCAGGGGGCGGTAAGCAGTACTTC. Translation: CSVAGGGKQYF.

The CDR3, as DNA: TGCGCCAGCAGCTCGGGGGAGGCGACCCAGTACTTC. This codes for CASSSGEATQYF. The chain recombines TRBV5-1 with TRBJ2-5, with D tentatively TRBD2 (6 bases). The germline CDR1 and CDR2 sequences are SGHRS and YFSETQ. The CDR3 length is 12 residues. The V end lost 3 bases, the J end lost 7 bases, and 10 bases lay between the germline ends.

The rearrangement links TRBV11-2 to TRBJ2-2; D ambiguous. The V end was cut by 0 bases, the J end by 4 bases, with 9 bases between. The CDR3 is 15 amino acids. Germline loops: CDR1 SGHAT, CDR2 FQNNGV. The CDR3 loop reads CASSLESWSTGELFF. The CDR3 coding sequence is TGTGCCAGCAGCTTAGAGTCCTGGAGCACCGGGGAGCTGTTTTTT.

The CDR3 protein is CASSLWSSYEQYF. The CDR3 DNA sequence: TGTGCCAGCAGCTTGTGGTCTTCCTACGAGCAGTACTTC. The gene calls are TRBV7-9 and TRBJ2-7; no firm D call. This CDR3 has 13 residues. In germline, CDR1 is SEHNR, CDR2 FQNEAQ (reference sequence). Trimming pared 3 bases from V and 1 base from J, leaving 7 bases between.